This TCR beta chain stems from a study of metastatic and nonmetastatic thyroid tumors. As for the study in general: Thyroid patients, malignant and benign, had repertoires compared across blood and tumor or nodule tissue. General study results and limits: For both blood and tumor, malignant thyroid tumors reportedly showed significantly higher TCR beta diversity than benign nodules did.

Original handling: Building a distant-metastasis classifier for papillary thyroid cancer drew on CDR3 differences across clinicopathological groups. TCRdb re-called the PCR reads through MiXCR. These V and J calls rely on TCRdb rather than the paper's analysis. The sample records about 38,000 clones, about 45% being singletons. No treatment had been given to any patient before thyroid surgery. Germline V gene sequence: CDR1 MDHEN, CDR2 SYDVKM. V lost 2 bases and J 3 bases, leaving 10 bases between the germline ends. This CDR3 contains 15 residues. This clone was detected only a few times. Its target is unknown.

The clonotype was recovered from a male donor with papillary thyroid cancer or a benign thyroid nodule (not recorded which). Some clones in this sample may be carry-over from other donors' samples. This chain joins TRBV28 and TRBJ2-2; no definite D call. The sequenced sample consisted of tumor tissue. CDR3 amino acids: CASSLNLLDTGELFF. In DNA form, the CDR3 reads TGTGCCAGCAGTTTAAACCTTCTGGACACCGGGGAGCTGTTTTTT.